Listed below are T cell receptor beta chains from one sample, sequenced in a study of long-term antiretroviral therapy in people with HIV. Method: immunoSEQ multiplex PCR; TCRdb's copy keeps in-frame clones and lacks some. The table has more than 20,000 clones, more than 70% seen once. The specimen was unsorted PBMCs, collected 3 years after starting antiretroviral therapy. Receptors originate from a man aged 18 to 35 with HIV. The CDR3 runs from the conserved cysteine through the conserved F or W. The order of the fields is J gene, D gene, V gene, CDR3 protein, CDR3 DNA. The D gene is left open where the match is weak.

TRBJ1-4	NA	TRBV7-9	CASSLLVRNNEKLFF	TGTGCCAGCAGCTTACTAGTCAGAAATAATGAAAAACTGTTTTTT
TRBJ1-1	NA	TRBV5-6	CASIGRGNTEAFF	TGTGCCAGCATCGGCCGGGGAAACACTGAAGCTTTCTTT
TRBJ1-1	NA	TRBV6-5	CASRFNTEAFF	TGTGCCAGCAGATTCAACACTGAAGCTTTCTTT
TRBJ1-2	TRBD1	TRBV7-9	CASSLRRGQNYGYTF	TGTGCCAGCAGCTTACGCCGGGGACAGAACTATGGCTACACCTTC
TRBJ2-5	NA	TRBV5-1	CASSGVETQYF	TGCGCCAGCAGTGGGGTTGAGACCCAGTACTTC
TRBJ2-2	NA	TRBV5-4	CASSLGGGELFF	TGTGCCAGCAGCTTGGGGGGCGGGGAGCTGTTTTTT
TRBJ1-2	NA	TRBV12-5	CASGRTADSYTF	TGTGCTAGTGGCAGGACAGCTGATAGCTACACCTTC
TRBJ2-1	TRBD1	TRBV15	CATSPRTGINEQFF	TGTGCCACCAGCCCTAGGACAGGGATCAATGAGCAGTTCTTC
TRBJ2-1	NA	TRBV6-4	CASSAYGRNEQFF	TGTGCCAGCAGTGCCTACGGCCGGAATGAGCAGTTCTTC
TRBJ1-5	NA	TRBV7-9	CASSSTQGGNQPQHF	TGTGCCAGCAGCTCGACACAGGGCGGCAATCAGCCCCAGCATTTT
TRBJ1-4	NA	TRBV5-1	CASSGQGPPNEKLFF	TGCGCCAGCAGCGGGCAGGGGCCCCCTAATGAAAAACTGTTTTTT
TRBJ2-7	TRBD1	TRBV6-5	CASSYAGTGSEQYF	TGTGCCAGCAGTTACGCCGGGACAGGGAGCGAGCAGTACTTC
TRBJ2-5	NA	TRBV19	CASSPRGLGETQYF	TGTGCCAGTAGTCCCCGGGGACTCGGGGAGACCCAGTACTTC
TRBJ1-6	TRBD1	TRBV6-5	CASTAYGTGDSPLHF	TGTGCCAGCACCGCTTACGGGACAGGAGATTCACCCCTCCACTTT
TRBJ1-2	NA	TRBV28	CASRIHPRDGYTF	TGTGCCAGCAGGATACACCCCCGGGATGGCTACACCTTC
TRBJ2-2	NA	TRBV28	CASSIRQLTGELFF	TGTGCCAGCAGCATACGACAGTTGACGGGGGAGCTGTTTTTT
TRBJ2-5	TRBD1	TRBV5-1	CASNQGAEETQYF	TGCGCCAGCAATCAGGGGGCCGAGGAGACCCAGTACTTC
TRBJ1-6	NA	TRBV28	CASSPGSAIGSPLHF	TGTGCCAGCAGTCCCGGTAGCGCAATCGGTTCACCCCTCCACTTT
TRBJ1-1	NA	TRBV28	CASTGDGAFF	TGTGCCAGCACGGGGGATGGAGCTTTCTTT
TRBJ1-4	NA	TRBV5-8	CASSFEELFF	TGTGCCAGCAGCTTTGAGGAACTGTTTTTT
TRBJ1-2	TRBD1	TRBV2	CASRPTGIPVGYTF	TGTGCCAGCAGACCGACAGGGATTCCGGTCGGCTACACCTTC
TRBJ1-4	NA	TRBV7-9	CASSFRSENEKLFF	TGTGCCAGCAGCTTTCGATCTGAAAATGAAAAACTGTTTTTT
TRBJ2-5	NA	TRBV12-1	CASSQTSCTLKETQYF	TGTGCCAGCAGCCAAACTAGTTGTACCTTAAAAGAGACCCAGTACTTC
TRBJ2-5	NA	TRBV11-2	CASAGAAQETQYF	TGTGCCAGCGCGGGGGCAGCTCAAGAGACCCAGTACTTC